The 6 T cell receptor beta chains below were found in one sample sequenced in a study of CD8 T cells in Susac syndrome. RNA in amounts of about 0.5 to 1 ug was reverse transcribed with random hexamers. TCRdb reanalysed the immunoSEQ multiplex PCR reads using MiXCR and keeps one entry per CDR3 protein. The profile shows 300,000 to 350,000 distinct CDR3 sequences, 92% of them singletons. Input material: CD4+ T cells from PBMCs. The source is a human donor with multiple sclerosis.

The chain uses TRBV18 and TRBJ1-2; 8 bases map to TRBD1. The V gene's germline CDR1 is KGHSH and CDR2 LQKENI. The CDR3 contains 20 residues. Trimming took 2 bases from V and 0 from J; bases not matched to a gene: 17. The CDR3 is CASSPSILQKTGATNYGYTF. In nucleotides, the CDR3 is TGTGCCAGCTCACCAAGTATTCTTCAAAAGACAGGGGCTACTAACTATGGCTACACCTTC.

The V gene is TRBV19, the J gene TRBJ2-2; D uncertain. Trimming removed 1 base at V and 6 bases at J, with 12 bases between. The CDR3 totals 15 residues. Germline CDR1 and CDR2: LNHDA and SQIVND (reference sequence). CDR3 nucleotides: TGTGCCAGTAGTATAGGTGGCCTACCTGCCGGGGAGCTGTTTTTT. This sequence encodes CASSIGGLPAGELFF.

The gene calls are TRBV7-8 and TRBJ2-2, with 9 positions matching TRBD2. This CDR3 comprises 16 residues. Germline lookup yields CDR1 SGHVS and CDR2 FQNEAQ. Unmatched junction bases numbered 9, after V lost 3 bases and J lost 7 bases. The CDR3 loop is CASSFGSSGVVGELFF. The CDR3 coding sequence is TGTGCCAGCAGCTTCGGATCTAGCGGGGTCGTCGGGGAGCTGTTTTTT.

The V gene is TRBV5-1, the J gene TRBJ1-1; D uncertain. The CDR3 extends over 17 amino acids. V lost 6 bases and J 1 base, leaving 22 bases between the germline ends. From germline, CDR1 is SGHRS and CDR2 YFSETQ. The CDR3 reads CASKGSGRRRENTEAFF. In DNA, the CDR3 is TGCGCCAGCAAAGGGAGTGGACGGAGGAGGGAGAACACTGAAGCTTTCTTT.

The V call is TRBV6-2 or TRBV6-3, the J call TRBJ1-2; 7 nucleotides line up with TRBD1. V lost 6 bases, J lost 7 bases, and 11 bases stayed unmatched. The length of the CDR3 is 14 residues. Looked up from germline, CDR1 is MNHEY and CDR2 is SVGEGT. CDR3 sequence reads: CASRRSGRGVGYTF. The CDR3, as DNA: TGTGCCAGCAGACGGTCCGGCAGGGGGGTTGGCTACACCTTC.

The rearrangement uses TRBV2 and TRBJ1-2; 9 bases fit TRBD1. The ends lost 7 bases at V and 4 bases at J; junction bases unmatched: 7. CDR3 length: 14 amino acids. Germline V gives CDR1 SNHLY, CDR2 FYNNEI. The CDR3 DNA reads TGTGCCAGCACCGGAACGGGACAGGGCTATGGCTACACCTTC. It translates to CASTGTGQGYGYTF.